These T cell receptor beta chains were read from a single sample in a study of cytomegalovirus exposure and HLA in healthy donors. Profiling relied on immunoSEQ multiplex PCR, and the TCRdb table lists in-frame clones only, not all of them. The repertoire includes 85,000 to 110,000 clones, more than 75% of them detected once, and about 9.3% sits in the top ten. The material sequenced was PBMCs. The receptors shown here come from a woman between 18 and 29 years old in good health and CMV-seropositive. CDR3s include the opening cysteine and the closing phenylalanine or tryptophan. The order of the fields is D gene, V gene, CDR3 length, CDR3 protein. D genes are given only for firm matches.

D: -; V: TRBV5-6; length: 16; CDR3: CASSRGTDGTNEKLFF
D: TRBD1; V: TRBV7-8; length: 16; CDR3: CASSLAPGQGNTEAFF
D: -; V: TRBV30; length: 13; CDR3: CAWIGSLRYEQFF
D: TRBD1; V: TRBV7-9; length: 15; CDR3: CASSEWDRGLEIQYF
D: TRBD2; V: TRBV4-1; length: 16; CDR3: CASSQDETSGRIEQYF
D: -; V: TRBV6-5; length: 13; CDR3: CASSYKRNTEAFF
D: -; V: TRBV18; length: 14; CDR3: CASSETGNTGELFF
D: TRBD1; V: TRBV4-3; length: 15; CDR3: CASSQSTGNFETQYF
D: TRBD1; V: TRBV6-5; length: 14; CDR3: CASSYWDSSTEAFF
D: -; V: TRBV6-5; length: 12; CDR3: CASSRESSEAFF
D: TRBD2; V: TRBV6-5; length: 14; CDR3: CASSYSLGEGEQFF
D: -; V: TRBV15; length: 12; CDR3: CATSRGRETQYF
D: -; V: TRBV19; length: 17; CDR3: CASEVAGPEASTDTQYF
D: -; V: TRBV7-3; length: 13; CDR3: CASSPGQNTEAFF
D: TRBD2; V: TRBV7-2; length: 17; CDR3: CASSLVGSGAVRDTQYF
D: -; V: TRBV25-1; length: 12; CDR3: CASSPGFYEQYF
D: -; V: TRBV12-5; length: 12; CDR3: CASGLSSYGYTF
D: TRBD1; V: TRBV9; length: 16; CDR3: CASSTGGGTGGEKLFF
D: -; V: TRBV6-5; length: 12; CDR3: CASSLLSGTQYF
D: -; V: TRBV19; length: 16; CDR3: CASSIESGVLGYGYTF
D: -; V: TRBV29-1; length: 20; CDR3: CSVVGRDRSSGGRSGNTIYF
D: -; V: TRBV28; length: 14; CDR3: CASSFNNFAGELFF
D: -; V: TRBV5-1; length: 15; CDR3: CASTKDTPYNSPLHF
D: TRBD1; V: TRBV19; length: 15; CDR3: CASSIPQGSQETQYF
D: TRBD2; V: TRBV5-1; length: 16; CDR3: CASSLAGTSGGHEQYF
D: -; V: TRBV5-1; length: 15; CDR3: CASSLAEGSNYGYTF
D: TRBD1; V: TRBV2; length: 13; CDR3: CASSANRGSEQYF
D: -; V: TRBV7-3; length: 17; CDR3: CASSLYRRETNTGELFF
D: TRBD1; V: TRBV4-1; length: 15; CDR3: CASSQASGTGRGYTF
D: TRBD1; V: TRBV5-1; length: 16; CDR3: CASTRTGGQVRETQYF
D: TRBD2; V: TRBV18; length: 16; CDR3: CASSPTRGSPTGELFF
D: TRBD1; V: TRBV7-9; length: 16; CDR3: CASRTGTGFRGTEAFF
D: -; V: TRBV2; length: 17; CDR3: CASSGRAGNTVNTEAFF
D: TRBD1; V: TRBV5-1; length: 14; CDR3: CASSWGTGGVEAFF
D: -; V: TRBV2; length: 16; CDR3: CASSDRVSSGANVLTF
D: TRBD1; V: TRBV27; length: 14; CDR3: CATHDRASNQPQHF
D: TRBD2; V: TRBV5-1; length: 16; CDR3: CASSNPLAGGGETQYF